Presented here are 24 T cell receptor beta chains from one specimen sequenced in a study of beta chain features in type 1 diabetes. Every bit of the isolated RNA underwent reverse transcription, so sequencing read expressed TCRB transcripts. Clones were read by immunoSEQ multiplex PCR, and TCRdb kept only the in-frame ones, dropping some. This table holds over 300,000 clones, less than 10% found once. The material sequenced was central memory CD4+ T cells from blood. The receptors were sampled from a woman aged 18-30 years in good health.

This clone was seen many times. V usage is TRBV4-3 and J usage is TRBJ2-7; D perhaps matches TRBD2 (5 bases). V lost 1 base to trimming and J lost 4 bases, with 14 bases between them. Germline V CDR1 and CDR2: LGHNA, YSLEER. The length of the CDR3 is 15 residues. The CDR3 DNA is TGCGCCAGCAGCCAAGGTATGGAGCGGTCTTACGAGCAGTACTTC. Residues: CASSQGMERSYEQYF.

The chain couples TRBV5-1 to TRBJ2-7, with a weak D call TRBD2 (6 bases). CDR3 size: 15 residues. Germline V gives CDR1 SGHRS, CDR2 YFSETQ. Between the trimmed V and J ends, which lost 0 bases and 2 bases, there was a span of 12 bases. CDR3 in amino acids: CASSLGAAGPYEQYF. As DNA, the CDR3 is TGCGCCAGCAGCTTGGGGGCAGCGGGTCCCTACGAGCAGTACTTC.

Only a few counts were recorded for this clone. The sample holds other DNA sequences that translate to the same CDR3. The V call is TRBV7-6, the J call TRBJ2-3, with D unresolved. CDR3 length: 12 residues. Trimming stripped 3 bases from V and 4 bases from J, with 5 bases between. Germline V gene sequence: CDR1 SGHVS, CDR2 FNYEAQ. In nucleotides, the CDR3 is TGTGCCAGCAGCTTGGTGGCAGATACGCAGTATTTT. It specifies CASSLVADTQYF.

This clone was detected a few times. This may be a read error, as it is one base from a much larger clone. The chain joins TRBV2 to TRBJ2-6, with D unresolved. The germline V gene has CDR1 SNHLY and CDR2 FYNNEI. The CDR3 spans 14 residues. V gave up 5 bases and J gave up 0 bases, with 5 bases separating them. The CDR3 protein is CASSRRSGANVLTF. CDR3 DNA: TGTGCCAGCAGTCGGCGCTCTGGGGCCAACGTCCTGACTTTC.

The V call is TRBV6-6, the J call TRBJ2-6, with D perhaps matching TRBD2 (6 bases). Trimming removed 2 bases at V and 2 bases at J, with 7 bases between. The CDR3 spans 15 residues. CDR1 and CDR2 (germline): MNHNY, SVGAGI (reference sequence). CDR3 protein: CASSYGGAGANVLTF. CDR3 nucleotides: TGTGCCAGCAGTTACGGAGGGGCTGGGGCCAACGTCCTGACTTTC.

This clone was counted between two and nine times. This may be a read error, as it is one base from a much larger clone. Other DNA sequences in this sample translate to the same CDR3. CDR3 protein: CASSFLNEQFF. The CDR3, as DNA: TGTGCCAGCAGCTTTCTCAATGAGCAGTTCTTC. The chain is built from TRBV7-9 and TRBJ2-1; D is unclear. V was clipped by 3 bases and J by 6 bases, with 3 bases between them. From germline, CDR1 is SEHNR and CDR2 FQNEAQ (reference sequence). The CDR3 totals 11 residues.

This clone was seen only a few times. The chain is built from TRBV29-1 and TRBJ2-1, with 9 bases aligning to TRBD2. The V gene's germline CDR1 is SQVTM and CDR2 ANQGSEA. This CDR3 contains 13 residues. V was pared by 6 bases and J by 3 bases, with 3 bases of the junction left unmatched. This chain's CDR3 is CSVSSGIYNEQFF. The CDR3 DNA is TGCAGCGTATCTAGCGGGATCTACAATGAGCAGTTCTTC.

The chain has TRBV10-3 and TRBJ2-5; D is uncertain. The germline V gene has CDR1 ENHRY and CDR2 SYGVKD. The CDR3 is made up of 11 amino acids. V was shortened by 7 bases and J by 5 bases, with 8 bases between the two germline ends. Here the CDR3 reads CAITTRETQYF. CDR3 nucleotides: TGTGCCATCACCACCCGGGAGACCCAGTACTTC.

The genes are TRBV7-9 and TRBJ1-1; D is possibly TRBD1 (5 bases). Germline V lookup: CDR1 SEHNR, CDR2 FQNEAQ (reference sequence). V lost 6 bases to trimming and J lost 8 bases, with 13 bases between them. The CDR3 contains 12 residues. CDR3 residues: CASSPSGREAFF. CDR3 in DNA: TGTGCCAGCAGTCCCTCGGGGCGGGAAGCTTTCTTT.

This chain connects TRBV7-2 to TRBJ2-2; TRBD2 aligns across 7 bases. Germline V gene data show CDR1 as SGHTA and CDR2 as FQGNSA. The CDR3 contains 16 residues. The V gene end was trimmed by 5 bases and the J gene end by 4 bases; junction bases not matched to a gene: 10. This CDR3 reads CASSPVGAGPTGELFF. CDR3 nucleotide sequence: TGTGCCAGCAGCCCCGTTGGAGCGGGACCCACCGGGGAGCTGTTTTTT.

The V call is TRBV5-1, the J call TRBJ2-1; D uncertain. V lost 4 bases, J lost 8 bases, and 7 bases lay in between. In germline, CDR1 is SGHRS, CDR2 YFSETQ. This CDR3 region has 11 residues. Here the CDR3 DNA reads TGCGCCAGCAGCCTCGGGCATGAGCAGTTCTTC. Translation: CASSLGHEQFF.

The V and J genes are TRBV7-2 and TRBJ2-1; D uncertain. Germline lookup yields CDR1 SGHTA and CDR2 FQGNSA. The CDR3 contains 15 residues. Trimming shortened V by 0 bases and J by 1 base, and 7 bases separated the two germline ends. The CDR3 sequence: CASSLASTSYNEQFF. CDR3 bases: TGTGCCAGCAGCTTAGCAAGCACTTCCTACAATGAGCAGTTCTTC.

The chain joins TRBV6-6 to TRBJ2-7; a possible D gene is TRBD2 (6 bases). The CDR3 runs 12 residues. Germline V gene sequence: CDR1 MNHNY, CDR2 SVGAGI (reference sequence). Deletions cut 9 bases from V and 3 bases from J, with 12 bases between. The CDR3 sequence is CASWDSYYEQYF. CDR3 in DNA: TGTGCCAGTTGGGACTCCTACTACGAGCAGTACTTC.

V is TRBV7-2 and J is TRBJ1-1; D is uncertain. The CDR3 is 16 amino acids. The V and J ends lost 1 base and 3 bases respectively, with 15 bases between them. Germline V gene sequence: CDR1 SGHTA, CDR2 FQGNSA. Here the CDR3 DNA reads TGTGCCAGCAGCTTAGTTTCCACCAGAATGGACACTGAAGCTTTCTTT. It translates to CASSLVSTRMDTEAFF.

This clone came up many times. V and J are TRBV19 and TRBJ1-5; D not certain. Germline assignment: CDR1 LNHDA and CDR2 SQIVND (reference sequence). CDR3 length: 12 amino acids. Trimming pared 7 bases from V and 3 bases from J, leaving 7 bases between. CDR3 nucleotides: TGTGCCAGTAAAACCCTCAATCAGCCCCAGCATTTT. This encodes CASKTLNQPQHF.

The rearrangement uses TRBV9 and TRBJ2-6; D is uncertain. The CDR3 has 14 amino acids. Trimming stripped 3 bases from V and 0 bases from J, with 4 bases between. Germline CDR1 is SGDLS and CDR2 is YYNGEE. This chain's CDR3 is CASSAYSGANVLTF. CDR3 sequence (DNA): TGTGCCAGCAGCGCATACTCTGGGGCCAACGTCCTGACTTTC. The full variable domain, in which reference TRBV9 and TRBJ2-6 provide the parts outside the CDR3, is DSGVTQTPKHLITATGQRVTLRCSPRSGDLSVYWYQQSLDQGLQFLIQYYNGEERAKGNILERFSAQQFPDLHSELNLSSLELGDSALYFCASSAYSGANVLTFGAGSRLTVL.

This clone was seen more than once but under ten times. The rearrangement uses TRBV5-4 and TRBJ2-2, with no clear D. V was trimmed by 2 bases and J by 8 bases, leaving 7 bases between them. The CDR3 runs to 12 residues. Looked up from germline, CDR1 is SGHNT and CDR2 is YYREEE (reference sequence). The CDR3 DNA reads TGTGCCAGCAGCTTTCCTGCTGGGGAGCTGTTTTTT. Amino acids: CASSFPAGELFF.

This clone was observed at least ten times. This rearrangement joins TRBV28 to TRBJ1-5, with D tentatively TRBD1 (5 bases). The CDR3 extends over 14 amino acids. Per the germline V gene, CDR1 is MDHEN and CDR2 is SYDVKM. Trimming removed 4 bases from V and 10 bases from J, with 17 bases in between. The CDR3 nucleotides are TGTGCCAGCAGTTACCGCGGGGCCGGCAGACCCCAGCATTTT. Amino acids: CASSYRGAGRPQHF.

This clone was seen more than once but under ten times. The chain uses TRBV28 and TRBJ2-5; 11 nucleotides agree with TRBD2. The germline gives CDR1 MDHEN, CDR2 SYDVKM. The CDR3 runs 15 residues. V was pared by 5 bases and J by 4 bases, with 6 bases of the junction left unmatched. Here the CDR3 reads CASSTRLAGRETQYF. In DNA form, the CDR3 reads TGTGCCAGCAGTACCCGACTAGCGGGGAGAGAGACCCAGTACTTC.

The chain uses TRBV28 and TRBJ2-5; TRBD1 agrees at 8 bases. Trimming at V came to 6 bases and at J to 5 bases, leaving 8 bases not matched to a gene. Germline V gene data show CDR1 as MDHEN and CDR2 as SYDVKM. The CDR3 is 14 amino acids. CDR3 region: CASSQDRARETQYF. The CDR3 DNA follows: TGTGCCAGCAGCCAGGACAGGGCAAGGGAGACCCAGTACTTC.

The chain is built from TRBV7-2 and TRBJ2-7; D might be TRBD1 (6 bases). The CDR3 is 15 amino acids. CDR1 is SGHTA, CDR2 FQGNSA, per germline. Trimming shortened V by 5 bases and J by 6 bases, and 20 bases separated the two germline ends. The CDR3 is CASSQGGGRVSEQYF. The CDR3 DNA reads as TGTGCCAGCAGCCAGGGTGGGGGCAGGGTGAGCGAGCAGTACTTC. Full variable domain (rest looked up from reference TRBV7-2 and TRBJ2-7): GAGVSQSPSNKVTEKGKDVELRCDPISGHTALYWYRQSLGQGLEFLIYFQGNSAPDKSGLPSDRFSAERTGGSVSTLTIQRTQQEDSAVYLCASSQGGGRVSEQYFGPGTRLTVT.

The table lists this clone with a few counts. The chain joins TRBV19 to TRBJ2-7; D may be TRBD2 (5 bases). The V end was cut by 8 bases, the J end by 2 bases, with 19 bases between. The germline CDR1 and CDR2 sequences are LNHDA and SQIVND (reference sequence). The CDR3 runs 15 residues. The CDR3 DNA reads as TGTGCCAGTCAACCACAGAGGACGGGAACCTACGAGCAGTACTTC. As protein: CASQPQRTGTYEQYF.

The V gene is TRBV20-1, the J gene TRBJ1-1; D is unclear. Germline V gene sequence: CDR1 DFQATT, CDR2 SNEGSKA (reference sequence). CDR3 length: 11 amino acids. The CDR3 DNA follows: TGCCTCACCGTCGGAGGAGCCGAAGCTTTCTTT. Protein product: CLTVGGAEAFF.

This chain links TRBV10-3 with TRBJ2-1; 13 nucleotides align to TRBD2. With V trimmed by 6 bases and J by 5 bases, 4 bases remained unmatched. The germline V gene has CDR1 ENHRY and CDR2 SYGVKD. CDR3 length: 15 residues. CDR3 in amino acids: CAIREGTSGDNEQFF. The CDR3 DNA sequence: TGTGCCATCAGGGAGGGGACTAGCGGGGACAATGAGCAGTTCTTC.